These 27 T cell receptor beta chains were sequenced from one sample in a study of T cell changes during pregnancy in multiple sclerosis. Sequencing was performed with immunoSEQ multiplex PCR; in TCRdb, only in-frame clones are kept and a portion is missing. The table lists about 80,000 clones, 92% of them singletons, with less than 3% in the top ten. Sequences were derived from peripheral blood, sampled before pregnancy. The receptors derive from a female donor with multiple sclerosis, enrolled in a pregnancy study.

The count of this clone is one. CDR3 protein: CASSSIAGTGVGNEQFF. The CDR3 coding sequence is TGCGCCAGCAGCTCCATCGCCGGGACAGGGGTAGGCAATGAGCAGTTCTTC. The chain combines TRBV5-1 with TRBJ2-1, with 10 nucleotides matching TRBD1. CDR3 length: 17 residues. After removal of 3 bases from V and 6 bases from J, the junction contained 12 bases not matched to a gene. Germline V gives CDR1 SGHRS, CDR2 YFSETQ.

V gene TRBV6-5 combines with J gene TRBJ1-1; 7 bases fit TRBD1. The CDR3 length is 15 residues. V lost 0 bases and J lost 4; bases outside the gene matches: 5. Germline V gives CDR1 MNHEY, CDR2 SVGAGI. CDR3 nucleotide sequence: TGTGCCAGCAGTTACTCGGACAGGATTTCCACTGAAGCTTTCTTT. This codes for CASSYSDRISTEAFF.

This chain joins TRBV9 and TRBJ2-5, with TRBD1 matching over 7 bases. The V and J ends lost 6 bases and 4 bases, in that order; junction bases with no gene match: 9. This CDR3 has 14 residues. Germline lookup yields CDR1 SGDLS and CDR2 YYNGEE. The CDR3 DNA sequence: TGTGCCAGCAACCGACAGGGATGGGGAGAGACCCAGTACTTC. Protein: CASNRQGWGETQYF.

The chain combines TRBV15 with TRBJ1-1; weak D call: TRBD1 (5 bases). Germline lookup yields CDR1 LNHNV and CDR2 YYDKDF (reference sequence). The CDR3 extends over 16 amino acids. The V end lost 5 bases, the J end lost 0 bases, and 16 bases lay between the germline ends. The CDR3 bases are TGTGCCACCAGCCCTAGGTGGGCAGGGCTGAACACTGAAGCTTTCTTT. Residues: CATSPRWAGLNTEAFF.

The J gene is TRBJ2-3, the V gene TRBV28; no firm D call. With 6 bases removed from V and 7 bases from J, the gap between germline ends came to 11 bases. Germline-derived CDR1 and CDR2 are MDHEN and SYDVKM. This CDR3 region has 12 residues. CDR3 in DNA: TGTGCCAGCAGCCTACCCCGGTATACGCAGTATTTT. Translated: CASSLPRYTQYF.

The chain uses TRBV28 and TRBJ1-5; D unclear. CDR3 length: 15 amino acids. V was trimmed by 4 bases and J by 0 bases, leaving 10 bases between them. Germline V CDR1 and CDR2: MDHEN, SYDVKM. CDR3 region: CASSSQAFSNQPQHF. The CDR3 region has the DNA TGTGCCAGCAGTTCCCAGGCTTTTAGCAATCAGCCCCAGCATTTT. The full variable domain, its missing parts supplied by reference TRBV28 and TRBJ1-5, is DVKVTQSSRYLVKRTGEKVFLECVQDMDHENMFWYRQDPGLGLRLIYFSYDVKMKEKGDIPEGYSVSREKKERFSLILESASTNQTSMYLCASSSQAFSNQPQHFGDGTRLSIL.

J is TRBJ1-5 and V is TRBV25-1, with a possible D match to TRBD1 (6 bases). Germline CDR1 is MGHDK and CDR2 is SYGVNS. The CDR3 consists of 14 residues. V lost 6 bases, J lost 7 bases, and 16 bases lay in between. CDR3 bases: TGTGCCAGCAGAGGAGCAGGGGAGGGCCAGCCCCAGCATTTT. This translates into CASRGAGEGQPQHF.

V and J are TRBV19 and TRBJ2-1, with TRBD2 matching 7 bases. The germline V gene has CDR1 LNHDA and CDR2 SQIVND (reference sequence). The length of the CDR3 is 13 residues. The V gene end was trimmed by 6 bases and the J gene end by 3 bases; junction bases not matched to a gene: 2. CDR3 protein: CASRREVYNEQFF. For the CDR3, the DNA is TGTGCCAGTAGACGGGAGGTCTACAATGAGCAGTTCTTC.

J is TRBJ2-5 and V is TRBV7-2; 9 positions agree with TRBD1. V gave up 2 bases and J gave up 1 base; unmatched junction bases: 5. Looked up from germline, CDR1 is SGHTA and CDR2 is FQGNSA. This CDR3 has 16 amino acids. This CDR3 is CASSLRRQGGQETQYF. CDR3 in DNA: TGTGCCAGCAGCTTACGACGACAGGGGGGCCAAGAGACCCAGTACTTC.

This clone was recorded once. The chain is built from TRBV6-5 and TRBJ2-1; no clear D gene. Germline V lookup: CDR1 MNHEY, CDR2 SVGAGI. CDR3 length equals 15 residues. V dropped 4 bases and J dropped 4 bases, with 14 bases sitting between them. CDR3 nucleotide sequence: TGTGCCAGCAGTTTGTTTTTTCGGAGTTACAATGAGCAGTTCTTC. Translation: CASSLFFRSYNEQFF.

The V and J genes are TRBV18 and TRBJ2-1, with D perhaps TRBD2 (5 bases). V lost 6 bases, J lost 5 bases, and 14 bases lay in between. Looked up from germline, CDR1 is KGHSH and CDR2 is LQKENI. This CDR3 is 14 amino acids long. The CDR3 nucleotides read TGTGCCAGCTCCCCATGGGGAGCTAACAATGAGCAGTTCTTC. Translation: CASSPWGANNEQFF.

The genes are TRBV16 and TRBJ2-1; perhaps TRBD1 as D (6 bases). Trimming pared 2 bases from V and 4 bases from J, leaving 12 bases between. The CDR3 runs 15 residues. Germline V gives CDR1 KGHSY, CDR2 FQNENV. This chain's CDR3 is CASSQTGTKYNEQFF. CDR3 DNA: TGTGCCAGCAGCCAAACCGGGACAAAATACAATGAGCAGTTCTTC.

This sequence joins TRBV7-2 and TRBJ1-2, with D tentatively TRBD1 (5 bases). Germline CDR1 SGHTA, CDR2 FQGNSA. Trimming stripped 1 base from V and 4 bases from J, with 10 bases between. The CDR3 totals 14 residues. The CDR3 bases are TGTGCCAGCAGCTTAGATCAGGGTACCTATGGCTACACCTTC. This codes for CASSLDQGTYGYTF.

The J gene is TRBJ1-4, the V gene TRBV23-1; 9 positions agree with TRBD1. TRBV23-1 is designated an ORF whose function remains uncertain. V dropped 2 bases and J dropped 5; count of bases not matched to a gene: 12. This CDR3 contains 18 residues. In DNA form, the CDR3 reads TGCGCCAGCAGTCAAACTTACGGACAGGGGTGTTTCAATGAAAAACTGTTTTTT. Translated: CASSQTYGQGCFNEKLFF.

The CDR3 here is CASGPGAGELFF. The CDR3 DNA sequence: TGTGCCAGCGGCCCGGGGGCCGGGGAGCTGTTTTTT. The V call is TRBV9, the J call TRBJ2-2, with D tentatively TRBD2 (6 bases). The germline gives CDR1 SGDLS, CDR2 YYNGEE. Trimming stripped 7 bases from V and 6 bases from J, with 10 bases between. CDR3 length: 12 residues.

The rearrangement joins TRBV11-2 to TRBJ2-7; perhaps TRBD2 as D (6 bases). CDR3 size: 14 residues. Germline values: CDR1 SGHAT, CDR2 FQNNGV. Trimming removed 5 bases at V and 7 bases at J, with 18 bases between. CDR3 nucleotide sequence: TGTGCCAGCAGCGTTACCGGGACTGCGGGGGAGCAGTACTTC. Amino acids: CASSVTGTAGEQYF.

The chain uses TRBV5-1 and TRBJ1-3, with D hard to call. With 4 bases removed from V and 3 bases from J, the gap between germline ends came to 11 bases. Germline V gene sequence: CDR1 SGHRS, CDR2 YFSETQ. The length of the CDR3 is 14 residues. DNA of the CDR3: TGCGCCAGCAGCGCCGGACTAAGTGGAAACACCATATATTTT. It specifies CASSAGLSGNTIYF.

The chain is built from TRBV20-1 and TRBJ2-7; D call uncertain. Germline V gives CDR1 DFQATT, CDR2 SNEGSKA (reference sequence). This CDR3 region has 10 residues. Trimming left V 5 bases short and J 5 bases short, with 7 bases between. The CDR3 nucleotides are TGCAGTGCTGCTCTAGACGAGCAGTACTTC. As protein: CSAALDEQYF.

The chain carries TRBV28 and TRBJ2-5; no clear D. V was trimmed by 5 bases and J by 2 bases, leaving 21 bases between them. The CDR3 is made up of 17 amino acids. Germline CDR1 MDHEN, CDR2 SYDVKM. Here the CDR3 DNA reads TGTGCCAGCAGTCCAGCCGCTACCGGCCCTAGACAAGAGACCCAGTACTTC. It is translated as CASSPAATGPRQETQYF.

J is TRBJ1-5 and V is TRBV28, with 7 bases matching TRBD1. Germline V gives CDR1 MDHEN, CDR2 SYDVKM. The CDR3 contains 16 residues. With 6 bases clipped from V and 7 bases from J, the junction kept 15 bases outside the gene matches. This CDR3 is CASRPPTGARDQPQHF. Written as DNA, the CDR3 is TGTGCCAGCAGACCACCCACAGGGGCTCGGGACCAGCCCCAGCATTTT.

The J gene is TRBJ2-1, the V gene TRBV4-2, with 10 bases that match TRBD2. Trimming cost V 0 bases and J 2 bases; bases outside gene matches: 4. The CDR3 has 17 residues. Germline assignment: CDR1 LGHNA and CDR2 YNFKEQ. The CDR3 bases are TGTGCCAGCAGCCAAGACCTTAGCGGGAGGCCCTACAATGAGCAGTTCTTC. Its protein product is CASSQDLSGRPYNEQFF.

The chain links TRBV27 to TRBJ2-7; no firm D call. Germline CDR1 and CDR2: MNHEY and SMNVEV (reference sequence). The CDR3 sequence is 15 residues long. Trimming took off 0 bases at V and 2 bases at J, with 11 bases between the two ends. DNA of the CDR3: TGTGCCAGCAGTTTATCCAAAACGACACCCTACGAGCAGTACTTC. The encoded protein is CASSLSKTTPYEQYF.

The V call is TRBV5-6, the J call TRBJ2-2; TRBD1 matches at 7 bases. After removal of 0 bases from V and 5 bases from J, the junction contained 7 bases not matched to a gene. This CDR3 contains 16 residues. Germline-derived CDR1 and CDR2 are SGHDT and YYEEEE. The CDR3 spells CASSLAQGIGTGELFF. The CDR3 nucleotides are TGTGCCAGCAGCTTGGCACAGGGGATTGGTACCGGGGAGCTGTTTTTT.

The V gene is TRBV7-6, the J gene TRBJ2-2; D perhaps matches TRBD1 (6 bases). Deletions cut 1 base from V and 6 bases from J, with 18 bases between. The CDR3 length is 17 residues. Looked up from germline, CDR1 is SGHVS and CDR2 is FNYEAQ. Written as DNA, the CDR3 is TGTGCCAGCAGCTTAGGTCCAAGGGACATCTCCCCCGGGGAGCTGTTTTTT. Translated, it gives CASSLGPRDISPGELFF.

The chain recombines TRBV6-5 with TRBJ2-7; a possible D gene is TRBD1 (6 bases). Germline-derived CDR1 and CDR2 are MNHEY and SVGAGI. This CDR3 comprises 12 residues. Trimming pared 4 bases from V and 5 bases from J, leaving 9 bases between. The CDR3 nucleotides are TGTGCCAGCAGTTTACAGGGAAACGAGCAGTACTTC. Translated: CASSLQGNEQYF.

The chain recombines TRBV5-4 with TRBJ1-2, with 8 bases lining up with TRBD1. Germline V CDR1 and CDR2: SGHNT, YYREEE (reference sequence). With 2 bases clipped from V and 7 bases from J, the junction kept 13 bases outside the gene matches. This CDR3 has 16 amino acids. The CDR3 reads CASSLGQGLAAGGYTF. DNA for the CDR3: TGTGCCAGCAGCTTAGGACAGGGACTCGCGGCGGGTGGCTACACCTTC.

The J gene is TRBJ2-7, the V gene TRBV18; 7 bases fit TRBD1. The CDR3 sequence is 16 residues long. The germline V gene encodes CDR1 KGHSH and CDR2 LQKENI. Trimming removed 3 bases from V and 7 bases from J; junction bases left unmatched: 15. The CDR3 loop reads CASSPAGTALRMEQYF. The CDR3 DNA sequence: TGTGCCAGCTCACCGGCCGGGACAGCCCTCCGTATGGAGCAGTACTTC.